This T cell receptor (beta chain) was documented in a study of T cell responses to AZD1222 COVID-19 vaccine. Regarding this clone: What it recognizes is unknown.

Regarding the study as a whole: Repertoire sampling was restricted to post-peak T cell response timepoints.

Assay: immunoSEQ multiplex PCR; the TCRdb copy retains only in-frame clones and omits some. This sample yields fewer than 120,000 clones, of which around 90% are seen a single time; about 15% belongs to the top ten. Germline assignment: CDR1 KGHSH and CDR2 LQKENI. V lost 0 bases, J lost 2 bases, and 7 bases lay in between. This CDR3 has 14 residues. The TCR comes from an adult who received the AZD1222 COVID-19 vaccine. Sequenced here: peripheral blood, sampled 28 days after the second AZD1222 dose. The chain recombines TRBV18 with TRBJ1-2; D is unclear. CDR3 nucleotides: TGTGCCAGCTCACCACCGAGTAGGAACTATGGCTACACCTTC. Amino acids: CASSPPSRNYGYTF.